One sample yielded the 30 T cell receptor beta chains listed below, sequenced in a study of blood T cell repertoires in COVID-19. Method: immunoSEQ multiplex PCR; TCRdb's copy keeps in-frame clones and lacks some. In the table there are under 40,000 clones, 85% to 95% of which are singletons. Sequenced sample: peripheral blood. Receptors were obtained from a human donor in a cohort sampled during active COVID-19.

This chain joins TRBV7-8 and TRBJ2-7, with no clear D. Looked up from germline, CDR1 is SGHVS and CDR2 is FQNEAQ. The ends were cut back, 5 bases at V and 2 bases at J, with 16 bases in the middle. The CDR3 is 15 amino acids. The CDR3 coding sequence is TGTGCCAGCAGCAATAGAGGTGCAGAAACCTACGAGCAGTACTTC. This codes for CASSNRGAETYEQYF.

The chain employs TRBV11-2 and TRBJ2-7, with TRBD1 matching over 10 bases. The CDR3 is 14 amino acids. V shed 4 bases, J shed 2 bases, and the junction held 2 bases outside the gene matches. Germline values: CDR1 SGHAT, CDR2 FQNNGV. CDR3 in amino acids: CASSWDRGAYEQYF. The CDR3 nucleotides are TGTGCCAGCAGCTGGGACAGGGGTGCCTACGAGCAGTACTTC.

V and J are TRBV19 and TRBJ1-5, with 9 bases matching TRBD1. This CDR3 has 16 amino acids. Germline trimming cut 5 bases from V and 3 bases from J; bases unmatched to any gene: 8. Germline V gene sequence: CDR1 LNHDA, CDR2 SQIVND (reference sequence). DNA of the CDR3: TGTGCCAGTAGTTTAGGGACAGGGACAATCAATCAGCCCCAGCATTTT. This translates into CASSLGTGTINQPQHF.

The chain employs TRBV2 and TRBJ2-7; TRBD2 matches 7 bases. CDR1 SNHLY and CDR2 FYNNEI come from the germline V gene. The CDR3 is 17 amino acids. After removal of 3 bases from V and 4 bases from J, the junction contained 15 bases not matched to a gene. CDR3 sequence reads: CASSEGLSGVPSYEQYF. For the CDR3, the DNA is TGTGCCAGCAGTGAGGGACTAAGCGGGGTACCGTCTTACGAGCAGTACTTC.

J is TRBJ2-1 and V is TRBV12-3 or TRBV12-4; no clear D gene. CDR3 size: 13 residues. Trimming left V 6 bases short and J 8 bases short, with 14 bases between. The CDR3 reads CASRRSSRYEQFF. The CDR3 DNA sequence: TGTGCCAGCAGGCGTTCGTCCCGCTATGAGCAGTTCTTC.

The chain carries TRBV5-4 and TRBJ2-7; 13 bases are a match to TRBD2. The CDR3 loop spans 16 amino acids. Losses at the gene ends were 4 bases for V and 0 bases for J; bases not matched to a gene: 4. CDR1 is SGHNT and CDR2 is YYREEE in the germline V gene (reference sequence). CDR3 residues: CASSTRTSGSSYEQYF. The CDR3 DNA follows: TGTGCCAGCAGCACCAGGACTAGCGGGAGCTCCTACGAGCAGTACTTC.

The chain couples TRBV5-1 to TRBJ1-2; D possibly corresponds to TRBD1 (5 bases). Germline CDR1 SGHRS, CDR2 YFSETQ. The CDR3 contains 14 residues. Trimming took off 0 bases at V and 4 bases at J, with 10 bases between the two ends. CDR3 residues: CASSLDPGVYGYTF. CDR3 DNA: TGCGCCAGCAGCTTGGACCCGGGGGTCTATGGCTACACCTTC.

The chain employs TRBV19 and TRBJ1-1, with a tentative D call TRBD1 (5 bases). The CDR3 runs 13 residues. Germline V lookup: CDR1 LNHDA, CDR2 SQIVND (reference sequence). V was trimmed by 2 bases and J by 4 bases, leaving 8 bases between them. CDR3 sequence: CASSIIGGTEAFF. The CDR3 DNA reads TGTGCCAGTAGTATAATCGGGGGCACTGAAGCTTTCTTT.

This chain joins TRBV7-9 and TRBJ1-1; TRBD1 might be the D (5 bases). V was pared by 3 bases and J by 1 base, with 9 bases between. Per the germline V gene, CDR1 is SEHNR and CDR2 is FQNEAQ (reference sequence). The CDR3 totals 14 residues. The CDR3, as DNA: TGTGCCAGCAGCTTCGGACACCCGAACACTGAAGCTTTCTTT. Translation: CASSFGHPNTEAFF.

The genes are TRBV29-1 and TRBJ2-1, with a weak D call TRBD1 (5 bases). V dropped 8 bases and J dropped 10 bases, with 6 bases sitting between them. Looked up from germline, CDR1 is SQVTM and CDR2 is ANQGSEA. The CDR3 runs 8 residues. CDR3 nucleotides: TGCAGCCCAGGGGAGCAGTTCTTC. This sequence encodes CSPGEQFF.

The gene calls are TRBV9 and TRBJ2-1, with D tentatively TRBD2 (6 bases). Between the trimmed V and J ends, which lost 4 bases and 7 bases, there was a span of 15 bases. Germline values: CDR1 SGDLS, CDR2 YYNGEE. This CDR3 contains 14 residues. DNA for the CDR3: TGTGCCAGCAGCCCCTTCGGGAGTAAGAATGAGCAGTTCTTC. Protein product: CASSPFGSKNEQFF.

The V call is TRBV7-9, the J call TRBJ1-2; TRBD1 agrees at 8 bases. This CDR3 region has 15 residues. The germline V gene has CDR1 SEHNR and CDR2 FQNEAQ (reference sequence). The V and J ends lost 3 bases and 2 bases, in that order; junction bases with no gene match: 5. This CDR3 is CASSFLGQGNYGYTF. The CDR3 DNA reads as TGTGCCAGCAGCTTCCTAGGACAGGGCAACTATGGCTACACCTTC.

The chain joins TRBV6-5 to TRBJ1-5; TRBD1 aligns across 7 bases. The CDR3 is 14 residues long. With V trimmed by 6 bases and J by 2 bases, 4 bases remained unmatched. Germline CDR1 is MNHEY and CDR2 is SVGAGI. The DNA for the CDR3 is TGTGCCAGCAGCCCAGACAGGGGCAATCAGCCCCAGCATTTT. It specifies CASSPDRGNQPQHF.

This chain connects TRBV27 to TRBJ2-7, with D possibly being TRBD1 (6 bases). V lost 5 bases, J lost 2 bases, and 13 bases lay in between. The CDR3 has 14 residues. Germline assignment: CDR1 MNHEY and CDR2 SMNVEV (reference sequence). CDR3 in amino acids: CASSPTGFTYEQYF. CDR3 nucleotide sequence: TGTGCCAGCAGTCCGACAGGATTTACCTACGAGCAGTACTTC.

The CDR3 spells CASSVGGSGANVLTF. The CDR3 coding sequence is TGTGCCAGCAGCGTAGGAGGTTCTGGGGCCAACGTCCTGACTTTC. The V gene is TRBV9, the J gene TRBJ2-6; unclear D gene. The CDR3 extends over 15 amino acids. Germline V gene lookup returns CDR1 SGDLS and CDR2 YYNGEE. Deletions cut 0 bases from V and 1 base from J, with 5 bases between.

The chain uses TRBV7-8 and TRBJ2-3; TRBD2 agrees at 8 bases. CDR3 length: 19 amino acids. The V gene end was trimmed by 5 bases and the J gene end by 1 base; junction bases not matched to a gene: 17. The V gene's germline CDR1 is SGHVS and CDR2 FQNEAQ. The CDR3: CASSPGSGSSSYRTDTQYF. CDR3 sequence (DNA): TGTGCCAGCAGCCCCGGGAGCGGGAGTTCGTCGTATCGCACAGATACGCAGTATTTT.

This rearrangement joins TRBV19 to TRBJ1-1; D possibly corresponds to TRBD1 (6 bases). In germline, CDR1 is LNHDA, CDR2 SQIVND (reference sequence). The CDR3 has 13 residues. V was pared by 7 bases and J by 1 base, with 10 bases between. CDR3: CASKDRQNTEAFF. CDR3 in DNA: TGTGCCAGTAAGGACAGACAGAACACTGAAGCTTTCTTT. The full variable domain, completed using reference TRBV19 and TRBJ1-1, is DGGITQSPKYLFRKEGQNVTLSCEQNLNHDAMYWYRQDPGQGLRLIYYSQIVNDFQKGDIAEGYSVSREKKESFPLTVTSAQKNPTAFYLCASKDRQNTEAFFGQGTRLTVV.

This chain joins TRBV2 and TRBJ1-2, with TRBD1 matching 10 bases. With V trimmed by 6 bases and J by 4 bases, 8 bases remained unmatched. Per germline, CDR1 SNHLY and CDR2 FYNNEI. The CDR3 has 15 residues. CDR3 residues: CASRYDRGQVYGYTF. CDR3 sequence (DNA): TGTGCCAGCAGATACGACAGGGGGCAAGTCTATGGCTACACCTTC.

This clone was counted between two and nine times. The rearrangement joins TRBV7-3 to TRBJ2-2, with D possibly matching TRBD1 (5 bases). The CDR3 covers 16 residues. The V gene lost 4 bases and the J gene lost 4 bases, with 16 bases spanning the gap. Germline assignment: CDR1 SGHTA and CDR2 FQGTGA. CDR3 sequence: CASSSTVGVGTGELFF. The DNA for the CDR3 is TGTGCCAGCAGCTCGACAGTAGGTGTTGGCACCGGGGAGCTGTTTTTT.

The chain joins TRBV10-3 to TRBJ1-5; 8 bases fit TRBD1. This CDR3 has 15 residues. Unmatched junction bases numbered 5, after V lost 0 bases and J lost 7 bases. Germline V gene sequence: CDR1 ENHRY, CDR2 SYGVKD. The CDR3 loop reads CAISESTGERQPQHF. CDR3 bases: TGTGCCATCAGTGAGTCGACAGGGGAAAGGCAGCCCCAGCATTTT.

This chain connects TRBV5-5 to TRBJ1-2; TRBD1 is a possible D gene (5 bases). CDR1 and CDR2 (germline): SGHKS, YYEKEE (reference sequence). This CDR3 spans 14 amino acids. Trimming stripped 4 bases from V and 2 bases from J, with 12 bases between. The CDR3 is CASSRVQGNYGYTF. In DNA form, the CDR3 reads TGTGCCAGCAGCCGAGTCCAGGGAAACTATGGCTACACCTTC.

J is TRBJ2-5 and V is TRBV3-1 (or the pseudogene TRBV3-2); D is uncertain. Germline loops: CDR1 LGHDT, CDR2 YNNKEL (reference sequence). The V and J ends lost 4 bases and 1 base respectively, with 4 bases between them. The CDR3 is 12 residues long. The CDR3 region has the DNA TGTGCCAGCAGCCTCATCCAAGAGACCCAGTACTTC. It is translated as CASSLIQETQYF.

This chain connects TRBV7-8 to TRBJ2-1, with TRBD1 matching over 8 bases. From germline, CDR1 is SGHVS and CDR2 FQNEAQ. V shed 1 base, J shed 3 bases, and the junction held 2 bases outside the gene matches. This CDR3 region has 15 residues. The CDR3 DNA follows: TGTGCCAGCAGCTTAGGAGGACAGGGCTACAATGAGCAGTTCTTC. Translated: CASSLGGQGYNEQFF.

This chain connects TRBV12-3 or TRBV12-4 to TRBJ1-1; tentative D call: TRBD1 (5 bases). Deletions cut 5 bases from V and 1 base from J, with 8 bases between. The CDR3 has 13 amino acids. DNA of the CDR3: TGTGCCAGCAGTCTCCAGGGGAACACTGAAGCTTTCTTT. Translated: CASSLQGNTEAFF.

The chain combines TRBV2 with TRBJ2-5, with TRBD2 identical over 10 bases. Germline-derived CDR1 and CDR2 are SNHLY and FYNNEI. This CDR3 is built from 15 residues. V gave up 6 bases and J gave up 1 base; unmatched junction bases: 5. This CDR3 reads CASRDLAGAQETQYF. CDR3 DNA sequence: TGTGCCAGCAGAGACCTAGCGGGAGCCCAAGAGACCCAGTACTTC. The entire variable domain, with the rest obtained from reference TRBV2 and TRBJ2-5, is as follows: EPEVTQTPSHQVTQMGQEVILRCVPISNHLYFYWYRQILGQKVEFLVSFYNNEISEKSEIFDDQFSVERPDGSNFTLKIRSTKLEDSAMYFCASRDLAGAQETQYFGPGTRLLVL.

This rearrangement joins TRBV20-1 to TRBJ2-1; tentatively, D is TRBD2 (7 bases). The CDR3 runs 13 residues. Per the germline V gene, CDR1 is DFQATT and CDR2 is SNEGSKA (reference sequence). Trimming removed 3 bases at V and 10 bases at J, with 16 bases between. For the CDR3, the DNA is TGCAGTGCTAGTGAACTAGCGCAGGGGGAGCAGTTCTTC. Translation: CSASELAQGEQFF.

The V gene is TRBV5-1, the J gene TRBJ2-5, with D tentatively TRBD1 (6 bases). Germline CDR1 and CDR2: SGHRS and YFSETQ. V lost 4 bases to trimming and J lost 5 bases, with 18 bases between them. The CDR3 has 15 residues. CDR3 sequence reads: CASSPDSASGETQYF. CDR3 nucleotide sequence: TGCGCCAGCAGCCCGGACAGCGCCTCCGGGGAGACCCAGTACTTC.

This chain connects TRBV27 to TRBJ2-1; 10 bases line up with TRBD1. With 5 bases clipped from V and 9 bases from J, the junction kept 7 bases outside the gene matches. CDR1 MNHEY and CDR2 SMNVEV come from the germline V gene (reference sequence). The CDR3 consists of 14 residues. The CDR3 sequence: CASSPRQGAFEQFF. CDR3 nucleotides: TGTGCCAGCAGTCCCAGACAGGGGGCCTTTGAGCAGTTCTTC.

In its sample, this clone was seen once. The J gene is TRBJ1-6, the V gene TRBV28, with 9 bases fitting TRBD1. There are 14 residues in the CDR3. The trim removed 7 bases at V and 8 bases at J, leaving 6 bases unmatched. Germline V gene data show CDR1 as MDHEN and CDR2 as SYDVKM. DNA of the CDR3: TGTGCCAGCACTCTGGGACAGGGAGATTCACCCCTCCACTTT. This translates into CASTLGQGDSPLHF.

The DNA for the CDR3 is TGTGCCAGAAGCCGCGTCGGCAGTGTAGAGGTAGATCAGCCCCAGCATTTT. This gives the protein CARSRVGSVEVDQPQHF. The rearrangement joins TRBV5-3 to TRBJ1-5; D gene unclear. TRBV5-3 counts as an open reading frame of uncertain function. CDR3 length equals 17 residues. V lost 4 bases, J lost 5 bases, and 22 bases lay in between.